This T cell receptor (beta chain) was identified during a study of T cells in localized non-small cell lung cancer (dated by TCRdb to the early 2020s). Background on the whole study: T cell repertoires of approximately 250 early-stage NSCLC patients were analyzed, with tumors being compared against uninvolved tumor-adjacent lungs. The cohort was made up of around 220 treatment-naive NSCLC patients whose localized lung tumors had been resected. A mean age of roughly 66 years was recorded for the NSCLC patients, of whom roughly 130 were male and 95 to 110 were female. What the research found in general, with its limitations: A median of roughly 60 of the top 100 tumor clones turned up in the paired uninvolved adjacent lung, and some 28 of those clones also ranked among the top 100 of that same adjacent lung. Higher blood T cell density associated with longer overall survival, while higher adjacent-lung clonality associated with shorter survival. Since the design was exploratory, TCR variables were selected using unadjusted p-values with no false-discovery rate correction. The highest T cell clonality was observed in uninvolved tumor-adjacent lung, where clonality exceeded that of tumor, suggesting that antigenic responses were more focused in uninvolved tumor-adjacent lung. Because multi-region tumor sequencing was not performed, intratumor heterogeneity could not be ruled out.

V loses 6 bases of germline sequence and J loses 8 bases, and the interval between the two ends is 10 bases. The germline V gene encodes CDR1 LGHNT and CDR2 FRNRAP. Including the terminal cysteine and phenylalanine, the CDR3 comprises 12 residues. CDR3 DNA is the only sequence kept; it has 36 bases, read in frame from the first base. At diagnosis, tumor, uninvolved tumor-adjacent lung and peripheral blood were collected and then preserved as a mix of FFPE and fresh-frozen material. For TCR repertoire profiling, blood samples were analyzed as peripheral blood mononuclear cells. About this clone itself: What antigen it recognizes has not been identified. It has no much larger one-base neighbor in the sample; base qualities were not kept.

TCR beta CDR3 regions were sequenced from DNA using the immunoSEQ Assay. On the authors' methods: To compute T cell density, TCR beta template counts were normalized to usable DNA, which was estimated by amplifying housekeeping genes. Richness was estimated with the preseqR package, extrapolating to 400,000 templates for PBMC samples and 120,000 templates for tissue samples. Clonality was calculated as one minus Pielou's evenness. Differential abundance testing on productive amino-acid clonotypes, with a minimum total count of 5 and an alpha of 0.1, was used to identify tissue-enriched TCRs. The Jaccard Index and the Morisita Overlap Index were used to quantify repertoire overlap between compartments. GLIPH grouped TCR beta CDR3s together with public tetramer-defined viral CDR3s, and a viral motif had to include at least three viral sequences and show V-gene enrichment. The source is immuneACCESS, and TCRdb retained only in-frame sequences with V and J called. Part of the clones is not carried over; for the studies checked, unresolved V genes explain less than half of this, and the remainder is unexplained. That table is the source of V, J and clone size, and D and trimming were worked out from the DNA. The table for this sample lists approximately 35,000 clones; approximately 87% of them were counted only once. Jointly, the top ten make up 4% to 5% of the sample.

This chain is built from TRBV12-5 and TRBJ2-2, with TRBD1 perhaps the D gene, on 6 matching bases. The sequence was collected from a man aged 35 to 69 with stage I lung adenocarcinoma. Here the sequenced sample was peripheral blood, taken before any cancer treatment. The nucleotide sequence is TGTGCTAGTGGCCCAGGGGTTGGGGAGCTGTTTTTT. Its product reads: CASGPGVGELFF.